Sequencing of this T cell receptor (beta chain) was carried out in a study of long-term antiretroviral therapy in people with HIV. Findings and caveats of the study: Those clones which expanded before ART made up the dominant part of the repertoire at all time points. When set beside controls, HIV repertoires had CDR3 length ranges that were narrower.

This clone is a singleton in its sample. Its antigen is still unknown. Germline values: CDR1 ENHRY, CDR2 SYGVKD. CDR3 length equals 12 residues. V shed 6 bases and J shed 8 bases, with 13 bases lying between them. Researchers secured at least one pre-ART and at least two post-ART PBMC samples from each donor. There were no participants with HIV treated outside the United States. It was version v3.0 of the immunoSEQ assay that was run at survey level. Only in-frame clones appear in the TCRdb table, and some are missing; sequencing was by immunoSEQ multiplex PCR. The table has about 30,000 clones, about 85% seen once; the top ten hold 7.5% to 10%.

The gene calls are TRBV10-3 and TRBJ1-2; D gene unclear. The TCR was taken from a man between 40 and 49 years old with HIV. The sample here was unsorted PBMCs, taken 3 years after starting antiretroviral therapy. CDR3 amino acids: CAIRETEGGYTF. In nucleotides, the CDR3 is TGTGCCATCAGGGAAACAGAGGGAGGCTACACCTTC.